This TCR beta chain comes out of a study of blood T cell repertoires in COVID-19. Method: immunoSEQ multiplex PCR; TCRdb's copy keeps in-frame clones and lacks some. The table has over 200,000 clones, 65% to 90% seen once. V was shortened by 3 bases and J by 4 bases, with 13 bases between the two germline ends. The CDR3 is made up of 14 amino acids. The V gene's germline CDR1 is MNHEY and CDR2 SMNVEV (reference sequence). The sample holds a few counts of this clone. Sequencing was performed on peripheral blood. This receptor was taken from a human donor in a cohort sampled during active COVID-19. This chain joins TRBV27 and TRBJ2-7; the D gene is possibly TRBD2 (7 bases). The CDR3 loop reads CASSLGGPAYEQYF. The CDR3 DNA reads TGTGCCAGCAGTTTGGGGGGGCCCGCGTACGAGCAGTACTTC.